These T cell receptor beta chains were read from a single sample in a study of cytomegalovirus exposure and HLA in healthy donors. Sequenced by immunoSEQ multiplex PCR; TCRdb stores in-frame clones only, minus some. The sample yields 130,000 or so clones, around nine tenths seen once. Material: PBMCs. The receptors stem from a man aged 25 to 40 in good health and CMV-seronegative. The CDR3 runs from the conserved cysteine through the conserved F or W. The order of the fields is D gene, V gene, J gene, CDR3 DNA, CDR3 protein. A D gene is named only where the DNA matches it firmly.

D: TRBD1; V: TRBV5-1; J: TRBJ1-2; DNA: TGCGCCAGCAGCTTGGCCGGGACAGCCAACTATGGCTACACCTTC; CDR3: CASSLAGTANYGYTF
D: TRBD1; V: TRBV6-5; J: TRBJ1-2; DNA: TGTGCCAGCAGTGGGGCCGGGACAGATTATGGCTACACCTTC; CDR3: CASSGAGTDYGYTF
D: .; V: TRBV18; J: TRBJ1-1; DNA: TGTGCCAGCTCAACGGAACAGACCCTGAACACTGAAGCTTTCTTT; CDR3: CASSTEQTLNTEAFF
D: TRBD1; V: TRBV29-1; J: TRBJ1-5; DNA: TGCAGCGTGGCAACAGGGGGGAGCAATCAGCCCCAGCATTTT; CDR3: CSVATGGSNQPQHF
D: TRBD1; V: TRBV7-2; J: TRBJ2-6; DNA: TGTGCCAGCAGCTTATATACAGGGGCCACGACTGGGGCCAACGTCCTGACTTTC; CDR3: CASSLYTGATTGANVLTF
D: .; V: TRBV6-6; J: TRBJ1-2; DNA: TGTGCCAGCAGAACACAGGTATATGGCTACACCTTC; CDR3: CASRTQVYGYTF
D: .; V: TRBV29-1; J: TRBJ2-1; DNA: TGCAGCTCCCGCACAGGGTATAATGAGCAGTTCTTC; CDR3: CSSRTGYNEQFF
D: .; V: TRBV6-5; J: TRBJ2-3; DNA: TGTGCCAGCAGTCGGTTAGGCGGGGACACAGATACGCAGTATTTT; CDR3: CASSRLGGDTDTQYF
D: .; V: TRBV4-1; J: TRBJ1-4; DNA: TGCGCCAGCAGCCAAGAGAGGGGGGGTGAAAAACTGTTTTTT; CDR3: CASSQERGGEKLFF
D: .; V: TRBV5-3; J: TRBJ2-5; DNA: TGTGCCAGCAGCTTGGTGGGACAACAAGAGACCCAGTACTTC; CDR3: CASSLVGQQETQYF
D: .; V: TRBV7-6; J: TRBJ2-3; DNA: TGTGCCAGCAGCTTGGCTGATACGCAGTATTTT; CDR3: CASSLADTQYF
D: .; V: TRBV2; J: TRBJ2-5; DNA: TGTGCCAGCAGTGAAGCCTTAGGAGGTGATAGAGAGACCCAGTACTTC; CDR3: CASSEALGGDRETQYF
D: TRBD2; V: TRBV6-5; J: TRBJ2-7; DNA: TGTGCCAGCGGGGGGGCAGCGGGGGGCCCCAGGGAGCAGTACTTC; CDR3: CASGGAAGGPREQYF
D: .; V: TRBV10-3; J: TRBJ1-1; DNA: TGTGCCACCAGGAGGACAGATCTGAACACTGAAGCTTTCTTT; CDR3: CATRRTDLNTEAFF
D: TRBD1; V: TRBV19; J: TRBJ1-2; DNA: TGTGCCAGTAGTAGCTGGGACAGAAACTATGGCTACACCTTC; CDR3: CASSSWDRNYGYTF
D: .; V: TRBV15; J: TRBJ2-2; DNA: TGTGCCACCAGCAGAGACAGGGGGGTCACCGGGGAGCTGTTTTTT; CDR3: CATSRDRGVTGELFF
D: .; V: TRBV6-5; J: TRBJ1-2; DNA: TGTGCCAGCAGTCCCTATAAGGGGTCCTATGGCTACACCTTC; CDR3: CASSPYKGSYGYTF
D: .; V: TRBV29-1; J: TRBJ1-2; DNA: TGCAGCGTTGGAGGGCCGAGTCAGGGCTACACCTTC; CDR3: CSVGGPSQGYTF
D: TRBD1; V: TRBV5-6; J: TRBJ2-2; DNA: TGTGCCAGCACCCCCTGGGGGACAGGGGTCGGGGAGCTGTTTTTT; CDR3: CASTPWGTGVGELFF
D: .; V: TRBV4-2; J: TRBJ1-4; DNA: TGTGCCAGTGAGCCTAGCACTAATGAAAAACTGTTTTTT; CDR3: CASEPSTNEKLFF
D: TRBD2; V: TRBV2; J: TRBJ2-7; DNA: TGTGCCAGCATTGATGCTAGCGGGGGGGTCTACGAGCAGTACTTC; CDR3: CASIDASGGVYEQYF
D: .; V: TRBV6-5; J: TRBJ1-6; DNA: TGTGCCAGCAGTTACAACAGCTATAATTCACCCCTCCACTTT; CDR3: CASSYNSYNSPLHF
D: .; V: TRBV11-2; J: TRBJ2-7; DNA: TGTGCCAGCAGCTTAAATCTACTCTCCTACGAGCAGTACTTC; CDR3: CASSLNLLSYEQYF
D: TRBD1; V: TRBV27; J: TRBJ1-1; DNA: TGTGCCAGCAGTTGGGACAGGAGGAACACTGAAGCTTTCTTT; CDR3: CASSWDRRNTEAFF
D: .; V: TRBV2; J: TRBJ2-7; DNA: TGTGCCAGCAGTCCTGAGCGAGAGCAGTACTTC; CDR3: CASSPEREQYF
D: TRBD2; V: TRBV15; J: TRBJ2-2; DNA: TGTGCCACCAGCCGAGAGGGCGGGGAGGGGATCGGGGAGCTGTTTTTT; CDR3: CATSREGGEGIGELFF
D: .; V: TRBV5-1; J: TRBJ2-1; DNA: TGCGCCAGCAGCTTGGCGGGCGGGAACTACAATGAGCAGTTCTTC; CDR3: CASSLAGGNYNEQFF
D: .; V: TRBV18; J: TRBJ2-3; DNA: TGTGCCAGCTCAGCCTTAAGAGAAGATACGCAGTATTTT; CDR3: CASSALREDTQYF
D: TRBD1; V: TRBV5-1; J: TRBJ2-7; DNA: TGCGCCAGCAGCTTGTTGGGACAGGGGGCCAACGAGCAGTACTTC; CDR3: CASSLLGQGANEQYF
D: TRBD2; V: TRBV7-9; J: TRBJ2-7; DNA: TGTGCCAGCAGCTTAGCGGGACTAGGGGACGAGCAGTACTTC; CDR3: CASSLAGLGDEQYF
D: TRBD2; V: TRBV10-2; J: TRBJ2-2; DNA: TGCGCCAGCAGACTAGCGGGGGGCAGGGCCACCGGGGAGCTGTTTTTT; CDR3: CASRLAGGRATGELFF
D: TRBD1; V: TRBV19; J: TRBJ1-2; DNA: TGTGCCAGTAGTACACTAATGACAGGGCCCGGCGGCTACACCTTC; CDR3: CASSTLMTGPGGYTF
D: TRBD1; V: TRBV6-5; J: TRBJ1-2; DNA: TGTGCCAGCAGTTACTCGAACCCGGGACAGGGACATGGCTACACCTTC; CDR3: CASSYSNPGQGHGYTF
D: TRBD1; V: TRBV10-3; J: TRBJ2-7; DNA: TGTGCCATCAGTGAGTACGGGACAGTATCCTACGAGCAGTACTTC; CDR3: CAISEYGTVSYEQYF
D: .; V: TRBV18; J: TRBJ1-4; DNA: TGTGCCAGCTCACCACCTGTGGCAGGCGGGGGAAAACTGTTTTTT; CDR3: CASSPPVAGGGKLFF
D: .; V: TRBV7-2; J: TRBJ2-1; DNA: TGTGCCAGCAGCCGGAGTTATGAGCAGTTCTTC; CDR3: CASSRSYEQFF